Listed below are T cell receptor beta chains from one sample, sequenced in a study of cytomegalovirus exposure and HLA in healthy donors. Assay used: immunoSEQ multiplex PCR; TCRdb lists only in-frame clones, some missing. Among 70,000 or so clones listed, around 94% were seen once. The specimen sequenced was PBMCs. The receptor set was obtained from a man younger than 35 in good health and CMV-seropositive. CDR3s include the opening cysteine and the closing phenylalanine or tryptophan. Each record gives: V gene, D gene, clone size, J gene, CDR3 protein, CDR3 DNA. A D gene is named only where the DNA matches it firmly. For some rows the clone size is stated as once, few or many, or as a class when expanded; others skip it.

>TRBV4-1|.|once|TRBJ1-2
CASSLRPGDYGYTF
TGCGCCAGCAGCCTCCGACCGGGGGACTATGGCTACACCTTC
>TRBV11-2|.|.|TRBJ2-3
CASSLDSRASTDTQYF
TGTGCCAGCAGCTTAGATTCCAGGGCTAGCACAGATACGCAGTATTTT
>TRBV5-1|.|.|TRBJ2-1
CASSFLGSEQFF
TGCGCCAGCAGCTTCCTGGGCAGTGAGCAGTTCTTC
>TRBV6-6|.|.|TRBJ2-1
CASKTGASRDEQFF
TGTGCCAGCAAAACGGGAGCGAGTAGGGATGAGCAGTTCTTC
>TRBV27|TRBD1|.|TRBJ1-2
CASSPWTGGYGYTF
TGTGCCAGCAGTCCCTGGACAGGGGGCTATGGCTACACCTTC
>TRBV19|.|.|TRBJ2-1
CASSPIDPRFDEQFF
TGTGCCAGTAGTCCGATAGATCCTAGGTTCGATGAGCAGTTCTTC
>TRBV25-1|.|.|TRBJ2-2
CASSAVNTGELFF
TGTGCCAGCAGTGCTGTCAACACCGGGGAGCTGTTTTTT
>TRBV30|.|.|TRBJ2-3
CAWTTTGPWGTDTQYF
TGTGCCTGGACTACGACAGGTCCCTGGGGCACAGATACGCAGTATTTT
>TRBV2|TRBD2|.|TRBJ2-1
CASSPTSGSTFNEQFF
TGTGCCAGCAGTCCGACTAGCGGGAGTACGTTTAATGAGCAGTTCTTC
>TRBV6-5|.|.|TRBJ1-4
CASSATESLKVLFF
TGTGCCAGCAGTGCAACAGAGTCCCTGAAAGTGCTGTTTTTT